This TCR beta chain was documented in a study of shared clonotypes between healthy human individuals (TCRdb year 2020). Regarding the study in general: The cohort comprised two women and a few men aged 18 to 49 years. For each donor, three plates each were used for CD4 naive and CD4 memory, two plates were used for CD8 naive, and one plate was used for CD8 memory. Leukapheresis yielded between about 0.9 and 9 billion PBMCs per donor. To increase sequencing depth and limit assay-specific biases, TCR repertoire library preparation and sequencing were carried out by different laboratories using diverse techniques. To estimate repertoire size and how much clonotypes are shared between individuals, the study performed deep sequencing of blood TCR repertoires from roughly five healthy adults. Overall study outcomes, separate from this receptor: Even with the large sequencing depth, rarefaction of the sorted-subset datasets indicated that sequencing was incomplete. Across several donors, 4.5% to 6.5% of naive CD4, approximately 3.6% of naive CD8, around 2.5% of memory CD4, and around 0.4% of memory CD8 clonotypes were shared. Based on pairwise subsampling, the degree of clonotype sharing among donors was expected to be affected by sequencing depth. Naive subsets generally had larger estimated clonotype richness than memory subsets. Sampling was restricted to blood, and TCR repertoires in tissues likely differ from the TCR repertoires found in blood. Compared with non-shared clonotypes, the clonotypes found in all four sorted-subset donors had higher generation probabilities. Because the study included only a small number of donors, the genetic and exposure-history diversity represented was limited.

Donors were healthy HIV-negative adults with no recently reported acute infections or vaccinations. Every donor was a Caucasian adult residing in Nashville, Tennessee, USA. CD8 memory samples consisted of magnetically selected CD45RO+ cells combined with CCR7-negative CD45RA+ effector memory (TemRA) cells. Blood was collected by leukapheresis, and PBMCs were isolated by Ficoll-Histopaque density gradient centrifugation and then cryopreserved in liquid nitrogen vapor phase. Analytical flow cytometry was used to check the purity and quantity of each magnetically sorted T cell population. Genomic DNA was isolated from every sorted fraction and measured by UV absorbance on a Nanodrop 2000c. About this clone: Its specific antigen is unknown. The sample holds no much larger clone one base away, and base qualities are not on file.

CDR1 and CDR2, per the germline V gene, are SGHRS and YFSETQ. The germline ends are 19 bases apart after V is trimmed by 2 bases and J by 4 bases. The CDR3 starts with the cysteine, ends with the phenylalanine, and has 18 residues. The entry retains the CDR3 DNA only, 54 bases that are in frame from base 1. Using the deep immunoSEQ assay, TCR CDR3 regions were amplified from genomic DNA by multiplex PCR. Genomic DNA extracted from each cell subset was distributed evenly over all wells of several immunoSEQ 96-well plates, and each plate served as one replicate. Each replicate PCR for sorted subsets received roughly 200 ng genomic DNA, equal to 30,000 or so T cell genomes. The purified libraries were quantified using a Qubit 3.0 fluorometer, sized with a Bioanalyzer 2100, and then quantified again using the KAPA Library Quantification kit. Every immunoSEQ 96-well plate was sequenced on a dedicated single-read 150-cycle Illumina NextSeq 550 flow cell. Per the original workflow: Because the immunoSEQ output included only junctional sequences and no quality scores, the filtering could not be the same as the filtering used for full-length reads. Sequences were annotated with PyIR, a Python wrapper for IgBLAST v1.9, and V/J genes and CDR3 were assigned using IMGT germline references. Reads were removed for weak V/J assignments (E-value above 1e-6), missing CDR3, stop codons, out-of-frame junctions, or ambiguous translated residues. V3J clonotypes were defined as sequences sharing an identical inferred V gene, J gene, and CDR3 amino acid sequence. Percentage overlap between repertoires was calculated by dividing the number of shared unique clonotypes by the size of the smaller repertoire. RTK rarefaction, the Chao1 estimator, and Recon v2.1 estimates of unobserved clonotypes were used to assess repertoire richness. OLGA was used to compute generation probabilities for all TCRbeta clonotypes that the gDNA method yielded from a few donors. Here the immuneACCESS table is served through TCRdb, limited to in-frame sequences with V and J called. Missing clones are a known gap in these copies; in checked studies unresolved V genes cover under half, and the rest lacks a known reason. For V, J and clone size, that table is used; D and trimming come from the DNA. This sample has about 95,000 clones in its table, and about two thirds of those were observed once. More than 40% of the sample is held by the ten biggest clonotypes.

The receptor was isolated from a man aged 25-40 years in good health. The V and J genes are TRBV5-1 and TRBJ2-6, with TRBD1 as a weak D call on 8 bases. What was sequenced was memory CD8+ T cells sorted from blood. The cell subset or site label corresponds to: CD45RO+ cells pooled with CCR7-negative TemRA cells. The DNA sequence reads TGCGCCAGCAGCTTCGGGGGGACAGGTCTAAGAGGGGCCAACGTCCTGACTTTC. Its amino acids are CASSFGGTGLRGANVLTF.